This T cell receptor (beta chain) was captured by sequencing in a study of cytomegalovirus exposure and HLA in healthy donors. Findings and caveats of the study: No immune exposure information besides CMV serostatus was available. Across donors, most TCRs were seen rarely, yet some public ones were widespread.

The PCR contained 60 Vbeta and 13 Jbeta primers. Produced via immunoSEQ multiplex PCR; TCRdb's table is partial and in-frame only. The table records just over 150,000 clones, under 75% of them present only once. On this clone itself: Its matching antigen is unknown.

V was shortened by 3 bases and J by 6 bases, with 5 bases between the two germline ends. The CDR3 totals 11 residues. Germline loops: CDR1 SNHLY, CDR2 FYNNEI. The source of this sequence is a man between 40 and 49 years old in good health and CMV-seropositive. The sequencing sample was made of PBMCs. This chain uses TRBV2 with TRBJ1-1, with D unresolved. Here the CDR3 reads CASSDKSEAFF. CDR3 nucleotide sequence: TGTGCCAGCAGTGATAAATCTGAAGCTTTCTTT.